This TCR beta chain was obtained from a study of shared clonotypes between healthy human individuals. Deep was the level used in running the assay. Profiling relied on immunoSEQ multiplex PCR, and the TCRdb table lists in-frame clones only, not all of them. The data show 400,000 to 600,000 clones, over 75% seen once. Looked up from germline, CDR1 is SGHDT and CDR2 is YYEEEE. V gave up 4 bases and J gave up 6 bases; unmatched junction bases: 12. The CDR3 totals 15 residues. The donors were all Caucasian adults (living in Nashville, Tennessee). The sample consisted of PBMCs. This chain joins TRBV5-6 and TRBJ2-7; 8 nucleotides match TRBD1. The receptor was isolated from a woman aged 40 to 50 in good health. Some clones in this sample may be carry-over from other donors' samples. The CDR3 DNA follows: TGTGCCAGCAGCCTGCCACGACAGGGGCCGCGCGAGCAGTACTTC. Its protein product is CASSLPRQGPREQYF.